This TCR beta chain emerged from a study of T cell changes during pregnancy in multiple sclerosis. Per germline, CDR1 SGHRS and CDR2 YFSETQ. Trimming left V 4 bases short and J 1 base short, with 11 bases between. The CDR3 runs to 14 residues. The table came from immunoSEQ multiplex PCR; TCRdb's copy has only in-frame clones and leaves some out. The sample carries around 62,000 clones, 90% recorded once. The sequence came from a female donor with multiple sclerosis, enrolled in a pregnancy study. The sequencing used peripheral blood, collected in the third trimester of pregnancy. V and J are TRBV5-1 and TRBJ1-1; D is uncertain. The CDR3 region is CASSPRTQNTEAFF. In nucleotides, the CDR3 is TGCGCCAGCAGCCCCCGTACACAGAACACTGAAGCTTTCTTT. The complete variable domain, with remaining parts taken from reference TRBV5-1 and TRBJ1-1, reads KAGVTQTPRYLIKTRGQQVTLSCSPISGHRSVSWYQQTPGQGLQFLFEYFSETQRNKGNFPGRFSGRQFSNSRSEMNVSTLELGDSALYLCASSPRTQNTEAFFGQGTRLTVV.